This TCR beta chain was observed in a study of shared clonotypes between healthy human individuals. Naive-designated CD8 cells lacked CD45RO, were positively enriched for CCR7, and omitted terminally differentiated effector memory CD45RA+ cells. This clone occurred once. Its antigen is not known. Other DNA sequences within the sample encode an identical CDR3. Genomic DNA of each subset was evenly split across several immunoSEQ plates. The assay was immunoSEQ multiplex PCR, and TCRdb's table has in-frame clones only and misses some. Of around 610,000 clones in the sample, roughly 95% were seen once. Study results and caveats: The sharing of 5% to 6.5% of naive CD4 clonotypes was seen across several donors. Specimens sampled were limited to blood, with tissue repertoires likely differing.

Looked up from germline, CDR1 is SGHTA and CDR2 is FQGTGA. The CDR3 spans 15 residues. Trimming cost V 5 bases and J 0 bases, with 11 bases left between them. The specimen was naive CD8+ T cells sorted from blood. The sequence was collected from a woman in her 30s in good health. The J gene is TRBJ2-1, the V gene TRBV7-3; D may be TRBD2 (6 bases). For the CDR3, the DNA is TGTGCCAGCAGCCTAAGCGGGTCCTCCTACAATGAGCAGTTCTTC. Its protein is CASSLSGSSYNEQFF.